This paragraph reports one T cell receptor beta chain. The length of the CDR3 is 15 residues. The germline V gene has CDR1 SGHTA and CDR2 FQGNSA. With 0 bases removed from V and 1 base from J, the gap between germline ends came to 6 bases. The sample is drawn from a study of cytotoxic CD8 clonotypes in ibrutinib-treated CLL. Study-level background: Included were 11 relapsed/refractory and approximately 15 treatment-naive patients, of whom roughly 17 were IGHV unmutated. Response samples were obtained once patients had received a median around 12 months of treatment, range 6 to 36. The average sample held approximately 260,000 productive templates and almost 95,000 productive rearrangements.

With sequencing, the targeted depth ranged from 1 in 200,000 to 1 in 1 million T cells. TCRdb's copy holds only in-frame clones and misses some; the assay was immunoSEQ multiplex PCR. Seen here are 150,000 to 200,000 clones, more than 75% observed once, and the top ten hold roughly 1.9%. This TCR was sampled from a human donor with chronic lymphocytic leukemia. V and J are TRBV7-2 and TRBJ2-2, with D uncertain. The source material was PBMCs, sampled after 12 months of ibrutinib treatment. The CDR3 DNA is TGTGCCAGCAGCTTAGCGCTAGGGAACACCGGGGAGCTGTTTTTT. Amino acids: CASSLALGNTGELFF.